In this sample, the clone carrying this T cell receptor (beta chain) turned up once. Clones were sequenced by immunoSEQ multiplex PCR, and TCRdb holds only the in-frame ones, with some missing. The sample lists roughly 140,000 clones; about 87% were seen once. The entry originates in a study of blood T cell repertoires in COVID-19. The CDR3 is 15 residues long. V was pared by 0 bases and J by 11 bases, with 10 bases of the junction left unmatched. Germline-derived CDR1 and CDR2 are MNHEY and SMNVEV (reference sequence). V usage is TRBV27 and J usage is TRBJ1-1; 9 positions agree with TRBD1. The sequenced sample was peripheral blood. The source of this sequence is a human donor in a cohort sampled during active COVID-19. DNA for the CDR3: TGTGCCAGCAGTTTATCCTACCCGGGACAGGGTAGGGCTTTCTTT. This encodes CASSLSYPGQGRAFF.